This T cell receptor (beta chain) was recorded in a study of shared clonotypes between healthy human individuals. On this clone itself: Its antigen is still unknown.

After removal of 10 bases from V and 1 base from J, the junction contained 6 bases not matched to a gene. Germline-derived CDR1 and CDR2 are ENHRY and SYGVKD. This CDR3 contains 13 residues. Regarding the study as a whole: What rarefaction showed was incomplete sorted-subset sequencing despite large depth. Sample collection involved blood only; tissue repertoires are likely different.

Clones were read by immunoSEQ multiplex PCR, and TCRdb kept only the in-frame ones, dropping some. The top ten clones hold about 0.4% of a sample with approximately 1.4 million clones, 95% to 99% of them seen once. A CD45RA-negative memory subset and a CD45RA+ naive subset were separated from the CD4+ cells. The rearrangement uses TRBV10-3 and TRBJ1-1; 7 bases align to TRBD1. The sequence derives from a man aged 25-40 years in good health. Sequenced input: naive CD4+ T cells sorted from blood. Subset in this sample: CD45RA+ positively selected. CDR3 bases: TGTGCCAACCGGGACAGTCAGAACACTGAAGCTTTCTTT. This codes for CANRDSQNTEAFF.